A selection of T cell receptor beta chains follows, all from one sample in a study of T cells after yellow fever vaccination. TCRdb recomputed calls from the 5' RACE reads with MiXCR, one row per CDR3 protein. This table holds about 210,000 distinct CDR3 sequences, about 3% found once. The material sequenced was CD4+ T cells sorted from PBMCs, taken 10 days after the yellow fever booster vaccination. These TCRs come from a man aged 18 to 29 who received the YFV17D yellow fever vaccine. CDR3s include the opening cysteine and the closing phenylalanine or tryptophan. A D gene is named only where the DNA matches it firmly. Rows may omit the clone size; those that give it use once, few, many or a size class.

clone_size: many
d_call: -
v_call: TRBV27
cdr3_length: 13
j_call: TRBJ2-7
cdr3_aa: CASSGTPFHEQYF
cdr3_nt: TGTGCCAGCAGCGGGACTCCTTTCCACGAGCAGTACTTC

clone_size: -
d_call: -
v_call: TRBV5-1
cdr3_length: 16
j_call: TRBJ1-4
cdr3_aa: CASSFLGNSGNEKLFF
cdr3_nt: TGCGCCAGCAGCTTTCTCGGAAACAGTGGTAATGAAAAACTGTTTTTT

clone_size: many
d_call: TRBD2
v_call: TRBV20-1
cdr3_length: 13
j_call: TRBJ2-7
cdr3_aa: CSARAPGGYEQYF
cdr3_nt: TGCAGTGCTAGAGCCCCCGGGGGGTACGAGCAGTACTTC

clone_size: many
d_call: -
v_call: TRBV7-2
cdr3_length: 15
j_call: TRBJ1-5
cdr3_aa: CASSMDSTDNQPQHF
cdr3_nt: TGTGCCAGCAGCATGGACTCGACGGACAATCAGCCCCAGCATTTT

clone_size: many
d_call: -
v_call: TRBV28
cdr3_length: 12
j_call: TRBJ2-3
cdr3_aa: CASSLQSGSQYF
cdr3_nt: TGTGCCAGCAGTTTGCAATCAGGTTCGCAGTATTTT

clone_size: many
d_call: -
v_call: TRBV29-1
cdr3_length: 15
j_call: TRBJ1-5
cdr3_aa: CSVVKVGGKAPPQHF
cdr3_nt: TGCAGCGTTGTGAAGGTTGGGGGGAAGGCTCCACCCCAGCATTTT

clone_size: -
d_call: -
v_call: TRBV7-2
cdr3_length: 16
j_call: TRBJ1-1
cdr3_aa: CASSLASREWNTEAFF
cdr3_nt: TGTGCCAGCAGCTTAGCCTCAAGGGAATGGAACACTGAAGCTTTCTTT

clone_size: few
d_call: -
v_call: TRBV19
cdr3_length: 13
j_call: TRBJ2-6
cdr3_aa: CASKQAGANVLTF
cdr3_nt: TGTGCCAGTAAGCAGGCTGGGGCCAACGTCCTGACTTTC

clone_size: many
d_call: TRBD2
v_call: TRBV29-1
cdr3_length: 14
j_call: TRBJ2-5
cdr3_aa: CSGFGGGGQETQYF
cdr3_nt: TGCAGCGGGTTTGGCGGGGGGGGCCAAGAGACCCAGTACTTC

clone_size: few
d_call: TRBD1
v_call: TRBV6-5
cdr3_length: 15
j_call: TRBJ1-6
cdr3_aa: CASSRRGTGGSPLHF
cdr3_nt: TGTGCCAGCAGTCGTAGGGGAACAGGGGGATCACCCCTCCACTTT

clone_size: few
d_call: -
v_call: TRBV20-1
cdr3_length: 13
j_call: TRBJ1-2
cdr3_aa: CSARDDRRESYTF
cdr3_nt: TGCAGTGCTAGGGACGACAGGAGGGAGAGCTACACCTTC

clone_size: many
d_call: -
v_call: TRBV19
cdr3_length: 19
j_call: TRBJ2-4
cdr3_aa: CASKKGIGTRETGKNIQYF
cdr3_nt: TGTGCCAGTAAGAAAGGGATTGGAACCAGGGAAACGGGCAAAAACATTCAGTACTTC

clone_size: few
d_call: -
v_call: TRBV6-2/TRBV6-3
cdr3_length: 15
j_call: TRBJ1-6
cdr3_aa: CASSSELSYNSPLHF
cdr3_nt: TGTGCCAGCAGCTCGGAACTCTCCTATAATTCACCCCTCCACTTT